This TCR beta chain was sequenced in a study of blood T cells in healthy people across ages. Combining a sample-barcoded 5' primer with a J-beta primer mix, a second PCR ran for roughly 7 to 12 cycles. A single record per CDR3 protein comes from TCRdb applying MiXCR to the 5' RACE reads. The table records 380,000 or so distinct CDR3 sequences, 45% to 60% of them present only once. Trimming shortened V by 2 bases and J by 5 bases, and 6 bases separated the two germline ends. This CDR3 is built from 12 residues. Germline lookup yields CDR1 MNHGY and CDR2 SVAAGI. The origin of this receptor is a man aged 55 to 69 in good health. The V call is TRBV6-9, the J call TRBJ1-1; D remains unclear. The sample was blood. The CDR3 DNA is TGTGCCAGCAGTTATGGGAAGACTGAAGCTTTCTTT. Translation gives CASSYGKTEAFF.